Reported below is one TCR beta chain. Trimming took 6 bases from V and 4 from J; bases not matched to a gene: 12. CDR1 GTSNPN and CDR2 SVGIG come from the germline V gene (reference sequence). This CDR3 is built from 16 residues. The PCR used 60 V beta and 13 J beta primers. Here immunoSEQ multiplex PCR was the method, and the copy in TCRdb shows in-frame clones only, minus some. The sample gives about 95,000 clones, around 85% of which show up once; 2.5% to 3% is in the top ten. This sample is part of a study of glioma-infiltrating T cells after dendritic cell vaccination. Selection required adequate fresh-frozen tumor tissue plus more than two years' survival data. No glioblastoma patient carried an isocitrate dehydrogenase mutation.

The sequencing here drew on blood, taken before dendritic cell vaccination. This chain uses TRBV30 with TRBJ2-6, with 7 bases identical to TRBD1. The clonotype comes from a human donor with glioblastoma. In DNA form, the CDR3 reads TGTGCCTGTCCGACAGGGCTTCTTCCAGGGGCCAACGTCCTGACTTTC. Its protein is CACPTGLLPGANVLTF.